This TCR beta chain was profiled in a study of cytomegalovirus exposure and HLA in healthy donors. The PCR contained 60 Vbeta and 13 Jbeta primers. Assay used: immunoSEQ multiplex PCR; TCRdb lists only in-frame clones, some missing. Of 200,000 to 250,000 clones in the sample, about 80% were seen once. The length of the CDR3 is 13 residues. Germline CDR1 is SGDLS and CDR2 is YYNGEE. Trimming left V 0 bases short and J 7 bases short, with 10 bases between. The chain combines TRBV9 with TRBJ1-1, with D uncertain. The sample consisted of PBMCs. This sequence originates from a girl under 18 in good health and CMV-seronegative. The CDR3 nucleotides are TGTGCCAGCAGCGTAGGACCCCGGGGTGAAGCTTTCTTT. This codes for CASSVGPRGEAFF. The variable domain in full, completed from reference TRBV9 and TRBJ1-1, reads DSGVTQTPKHLITATGQRVTLRCSPRSGDLSVYWYQQSLDQGLQFLIQYYNGEERAKGNILERFSAQQFPDLHSELNLSSLELGDSALYFCASSVGPRGEAFFGQGTRLTVV.